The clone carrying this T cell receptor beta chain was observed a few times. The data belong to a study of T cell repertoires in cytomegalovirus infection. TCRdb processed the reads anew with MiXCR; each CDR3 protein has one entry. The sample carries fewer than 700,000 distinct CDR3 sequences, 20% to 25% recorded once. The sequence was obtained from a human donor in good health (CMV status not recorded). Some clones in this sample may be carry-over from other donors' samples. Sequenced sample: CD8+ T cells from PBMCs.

Here the CDR3 DNA reads TGTGCCACCAGCGAGGAGGGGAATCAGCCCCAGCATTTT. Translated: CATSEEGNQPQHF. The genes are TRBV15 and TRBJ1-5, with D tentatively TRBD1 (5 bases). The CDR3 contains 13 residues. The germline V and J ends were trimmed by 5 bases and 4 bases, with 9 bases remaining between them. CDR1 and CDR2 from the germline V gene are LNHNV and YYDKDF (reference sequence). Using reference TRBV15 and TRBJ1-5 for the parts outside the CDR3, the full variable domain is DAMVIQNPRYQVTQFGKPVTLSCSQTLNHNVMYWYQQKSSQAPKLLFHYYDKDFNNEADTPDNFQSRRPNTSFCFLDIRSPGLGDTAMYLCATSEEGNQPQHFGDGTRLSIL.